This TCR beta chain was recorded in a study of blood T cell repertoires in COVID-19. Whole-study context: Specimens from acute and convalescent COVID-19 originated in the United States, Italy and Spain. T cells, B-cell-depleted T cells, or PBMCs supplied cDNA or gDNA.

Original data processing: Amplification of reference gene primers provided the estimated nucleated cell counts. Sequencing used immunoSEQ multiplex PCR; TCRdb keeps in-frame clones, though not all of them. That table furnishes V, J and clone size, whereas the DNA furnished D and trimming. This table has about 84,000 clones, 80% to 90% appearing once. This clonotype originated in a man older than 75 with active or convalescent COVID-19. The sample comprised peripheral blood.

CDR3 region: CARRQTSGSTDEQFF. The CDR3 DNA reads TGTGCCAGAAGACAAACTAGCGGGAGTACGGATGAGCAGTTCTTC. The chain employs TRBV5-3 and TRBJ2-1; 11 bases are shared with TRBD2. TRBV5-3 is filed as an ORF, its function uncertain. CDR3 size: 15 residues. Unmatched junction bases numbered 9, after V lost 5 bases and J lost 8 bases.